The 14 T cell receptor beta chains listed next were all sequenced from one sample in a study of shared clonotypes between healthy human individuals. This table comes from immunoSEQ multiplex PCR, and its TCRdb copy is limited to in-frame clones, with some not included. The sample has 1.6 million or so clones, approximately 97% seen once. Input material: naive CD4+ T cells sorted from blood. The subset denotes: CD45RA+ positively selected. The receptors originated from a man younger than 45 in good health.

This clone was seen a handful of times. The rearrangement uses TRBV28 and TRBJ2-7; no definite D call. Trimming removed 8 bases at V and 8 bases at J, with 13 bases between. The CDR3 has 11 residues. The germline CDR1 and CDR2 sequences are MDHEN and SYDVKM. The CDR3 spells CASGDPRKQYF. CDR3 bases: TGTGCCAGCGGGGATCCCAGGAAGCAGTACTTC.

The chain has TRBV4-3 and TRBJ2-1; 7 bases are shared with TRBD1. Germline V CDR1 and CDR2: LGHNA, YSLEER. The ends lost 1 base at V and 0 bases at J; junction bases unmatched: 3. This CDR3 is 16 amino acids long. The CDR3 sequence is CASSQGDSDSYNEQFF. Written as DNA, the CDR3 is TGCGCCAGCAGCCAAGGGGACAGCGACTCCTACAATGAGCAGTTCTTC.

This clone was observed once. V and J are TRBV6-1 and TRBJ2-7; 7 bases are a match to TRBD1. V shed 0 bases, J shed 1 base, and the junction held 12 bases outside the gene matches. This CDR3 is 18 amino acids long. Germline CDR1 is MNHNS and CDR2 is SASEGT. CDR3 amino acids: CASSEAGAGGALSYEQYF. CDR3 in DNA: TGTGCCAGCAGTGAAGCAGGGGCAGGGGGTGCGTTGTCCTACGAGCAGTACTTC.

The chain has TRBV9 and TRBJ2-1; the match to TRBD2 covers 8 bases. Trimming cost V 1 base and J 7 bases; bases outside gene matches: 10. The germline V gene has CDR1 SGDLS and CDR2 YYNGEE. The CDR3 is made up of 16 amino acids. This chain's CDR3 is CASSVTGGPSRNEQFF. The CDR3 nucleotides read TGTGCCAGCAGCGTAACGGGAGGGCCGAGTAGAAATGAGCAGTTCTTC.

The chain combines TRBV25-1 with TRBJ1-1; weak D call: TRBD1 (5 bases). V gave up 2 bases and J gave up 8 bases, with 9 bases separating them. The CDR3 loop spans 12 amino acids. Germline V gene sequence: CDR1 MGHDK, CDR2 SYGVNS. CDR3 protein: CASSEQGTEAFF. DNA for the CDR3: TGTGCCAGCAGTGAACAAGGGACCGAAGCTTTCTTT.

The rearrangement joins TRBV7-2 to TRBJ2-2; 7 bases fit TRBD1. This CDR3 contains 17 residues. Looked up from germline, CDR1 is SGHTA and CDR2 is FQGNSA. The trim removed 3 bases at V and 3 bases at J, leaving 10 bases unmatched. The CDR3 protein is CASSLTLTGMHTGELFF. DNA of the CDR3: TGTGCCAGCAGCTTGACCCTGACAGGGATGCACACCGGGGAGCTGTTTTTT.

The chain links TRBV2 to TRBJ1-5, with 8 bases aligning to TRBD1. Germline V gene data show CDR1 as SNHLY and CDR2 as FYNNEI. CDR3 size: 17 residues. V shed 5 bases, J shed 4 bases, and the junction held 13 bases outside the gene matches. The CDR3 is CASSRAGQQGENQPQHF. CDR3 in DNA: TGTGCCAGCAGTCGGGCGGGGCAACAGGGGGAGAATCAGCCCCAGCATTTT.

The CDR3 reads CASSFGGPGRRISYNEQFF. The DNA of the CDR3 is TGTGCCAGCAGTTTTGGCGGCCCGGGACGGCGGATCTCCTACAATGAGCAGTTCTTC. This chain links TRBV27 with TRBJ2-1; the D call may be TRBD1 or TRBD2 (5 bases each). The CDR3 spans 19 residues. Germline CDR1 MNHEY, CDR2 SMNVEV (reference sequence). Between the trimmed V and J ends, which lost 3 bases and 0 bases, there was a span of 21 bases.

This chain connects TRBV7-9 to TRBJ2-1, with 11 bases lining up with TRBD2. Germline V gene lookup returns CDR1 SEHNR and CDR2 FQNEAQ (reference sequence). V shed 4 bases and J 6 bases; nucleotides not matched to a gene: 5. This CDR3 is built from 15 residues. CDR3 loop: CASSSLAGGRNEQFF. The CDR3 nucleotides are TGTGCCAGCAGCTCTTTAGCGGGAGGGCGCAATGAGCAGTTCTTC.

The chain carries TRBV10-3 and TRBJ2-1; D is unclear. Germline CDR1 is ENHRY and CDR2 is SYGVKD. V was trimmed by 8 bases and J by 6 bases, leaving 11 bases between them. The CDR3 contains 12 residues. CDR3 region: CAIASLPNEQFF. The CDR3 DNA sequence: TGTGCCATCGCGTCGCTCCCCAATGAGCAGTTCTTC.

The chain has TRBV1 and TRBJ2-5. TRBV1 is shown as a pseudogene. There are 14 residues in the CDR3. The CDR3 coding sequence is TGCACCAGCAGCCAAGTCAGGGACGCCAAGACCCAGTACTTC. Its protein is CTSSQVRDAKTQYF.

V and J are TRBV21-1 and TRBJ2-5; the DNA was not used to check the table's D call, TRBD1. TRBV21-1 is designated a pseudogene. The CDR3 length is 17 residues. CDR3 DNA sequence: TGTGCCAGCAGCAAAGCCTATCCGGGACAGGGAGCGGAGACCCAGTACTTC. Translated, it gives CASSKAYPGQGAETQYF.

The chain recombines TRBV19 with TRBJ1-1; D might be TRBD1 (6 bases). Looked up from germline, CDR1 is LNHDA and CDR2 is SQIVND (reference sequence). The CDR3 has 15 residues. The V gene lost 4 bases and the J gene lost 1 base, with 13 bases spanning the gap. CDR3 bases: TGTGCCAGTAGTACCACCTCGACAGGGAACACTGAAGCTTTCTTT. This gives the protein CASSTTSTGNTEAFF.

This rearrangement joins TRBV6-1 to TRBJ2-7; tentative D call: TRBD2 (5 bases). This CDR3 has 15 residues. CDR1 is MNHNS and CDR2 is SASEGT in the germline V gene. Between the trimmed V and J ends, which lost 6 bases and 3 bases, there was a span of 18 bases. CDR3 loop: CASSPLGVTGYEQYF. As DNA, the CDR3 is TGTGCCAGCAGCCCGTTGGGAGTAACGGGCTACGAGCAGTACTTC.